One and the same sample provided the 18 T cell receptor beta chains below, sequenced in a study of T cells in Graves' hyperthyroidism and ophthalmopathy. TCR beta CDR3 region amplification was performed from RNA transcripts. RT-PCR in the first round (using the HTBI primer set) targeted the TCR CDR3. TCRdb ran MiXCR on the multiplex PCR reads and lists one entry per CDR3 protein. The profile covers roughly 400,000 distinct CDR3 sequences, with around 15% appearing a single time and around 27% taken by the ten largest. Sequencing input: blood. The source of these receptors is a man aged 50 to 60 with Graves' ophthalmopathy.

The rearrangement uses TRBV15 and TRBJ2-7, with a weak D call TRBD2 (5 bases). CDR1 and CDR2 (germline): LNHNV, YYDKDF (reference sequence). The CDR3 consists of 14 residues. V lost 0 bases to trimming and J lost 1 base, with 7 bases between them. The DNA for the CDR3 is TGTGCCACCAGCAGAGACCGGGGTTCCTACGAGCAGTACTTC. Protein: CATSRDRGSYEQYF.

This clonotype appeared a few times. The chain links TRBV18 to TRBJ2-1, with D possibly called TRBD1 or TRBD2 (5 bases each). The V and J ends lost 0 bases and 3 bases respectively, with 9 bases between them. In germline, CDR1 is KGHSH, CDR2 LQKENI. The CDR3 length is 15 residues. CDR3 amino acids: CASSPPGRDYNEQFF. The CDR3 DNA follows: TGTGCCAGCTCACCACCGGGACGGGACTACAATGAGCAGTTCTTC.

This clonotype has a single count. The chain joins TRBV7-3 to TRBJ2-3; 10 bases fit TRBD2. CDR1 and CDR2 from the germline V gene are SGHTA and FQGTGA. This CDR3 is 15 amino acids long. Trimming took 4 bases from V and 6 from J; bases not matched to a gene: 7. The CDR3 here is CASSSSGSGSDTQYF. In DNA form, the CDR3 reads TGTGCCAGCAGCTCTAGCGGGAGTGGGTCGGATACGCAGTATTTT. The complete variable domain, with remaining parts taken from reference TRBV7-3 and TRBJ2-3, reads GAGVSQTPSNKVTEKGKYVELRCDPISGHTALYWYRQSLGQGPEFLIYFQGTGAADDSGLPNDRFFAVRPEGSVSTLKIQRTERGDSAVYLCASSSSGSGSDTQYFGPGTRLTVL.

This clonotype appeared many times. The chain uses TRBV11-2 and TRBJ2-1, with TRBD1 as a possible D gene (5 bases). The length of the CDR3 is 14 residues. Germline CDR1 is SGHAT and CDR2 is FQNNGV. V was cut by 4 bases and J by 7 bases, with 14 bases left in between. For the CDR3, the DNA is TGTGCCAGCAGCTCTCCGACAGCACAAAATGAGCAGTTCTTC. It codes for CASSSPTAQNEQFF.

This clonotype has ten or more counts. Here the CDR3 DNA reads TGTGCCAGCAGCTTCGTTGGGGGGGGTTCTAACTATGGCTACACCTTC. It codes for CASSFVGGGSNYGYTF. The rearrangement links TRBV28 to TRBJ1-2; a possible D gene is TRBD1 (5 bases). The germline V gene has CDR1 MDHEN and CDR2 SYDVKM. The germline V and J ends were trimmed by 6 bases and 0 bases, with 17 bases remaining between them. The CDR3 contains 16 residues.

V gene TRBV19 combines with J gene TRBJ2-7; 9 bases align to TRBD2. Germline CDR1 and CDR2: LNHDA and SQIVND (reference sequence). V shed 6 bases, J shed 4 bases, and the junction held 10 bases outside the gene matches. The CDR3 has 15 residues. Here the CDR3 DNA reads TGTGCCAGTAGCCAGACTAGCGGAGCACATTACGAGCAGTACTTC. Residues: CASSQTSGAHYEQYF. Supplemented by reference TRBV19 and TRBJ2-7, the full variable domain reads DGGITQSPKYLFRKEGQNVTLSCEQNLNHDAMYWYRQDPGQGLRLIYYSQIVNDFQKGDIAEGYSVSREKKESFPLTVTSAQKNPTAFYLCASSQTSGAHYEQYFGPGTRLTVT.

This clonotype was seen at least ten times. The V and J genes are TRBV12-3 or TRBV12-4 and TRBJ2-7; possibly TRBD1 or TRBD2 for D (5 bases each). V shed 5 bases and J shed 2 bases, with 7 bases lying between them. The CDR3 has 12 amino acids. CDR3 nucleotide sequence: TGTGCCAGCAGTCGAGGGGCCTACGAGCAGTACTTC. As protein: CASSRGAYEQYF.

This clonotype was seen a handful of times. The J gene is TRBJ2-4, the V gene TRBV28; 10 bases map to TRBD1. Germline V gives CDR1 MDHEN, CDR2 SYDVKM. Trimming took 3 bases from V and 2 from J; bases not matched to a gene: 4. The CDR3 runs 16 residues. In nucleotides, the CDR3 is TGTGCCAGCAGTTTGAGGGACAGGGGTCCCAAAAACATTCAGTACTTC. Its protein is CASSLRDRGPKNIQYF.

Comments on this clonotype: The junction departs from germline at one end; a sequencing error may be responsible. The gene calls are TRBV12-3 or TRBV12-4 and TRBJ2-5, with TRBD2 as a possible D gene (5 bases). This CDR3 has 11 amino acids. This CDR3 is CASSLGSSWDF. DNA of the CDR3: TGTGCCAGCAGTTTAGGCTCTAGCTGGGACTTC.

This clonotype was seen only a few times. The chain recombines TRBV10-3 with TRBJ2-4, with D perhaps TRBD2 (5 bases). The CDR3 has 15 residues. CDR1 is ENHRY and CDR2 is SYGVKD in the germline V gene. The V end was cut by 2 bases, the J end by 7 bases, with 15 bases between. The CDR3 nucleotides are TGTGCCATCAGTGAGGACCGGACGCCGGGGAACATTCAGTACTTC. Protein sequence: CAISEDRTPGNIQYF.

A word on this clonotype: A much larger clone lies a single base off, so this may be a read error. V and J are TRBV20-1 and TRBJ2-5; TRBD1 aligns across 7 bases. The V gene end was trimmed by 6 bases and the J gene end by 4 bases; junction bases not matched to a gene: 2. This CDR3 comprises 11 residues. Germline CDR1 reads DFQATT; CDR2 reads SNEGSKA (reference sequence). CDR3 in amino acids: CSANRGETQYF. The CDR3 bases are TGCAGTGCAAACAGGGGAGAGACCCAGTACTTC.

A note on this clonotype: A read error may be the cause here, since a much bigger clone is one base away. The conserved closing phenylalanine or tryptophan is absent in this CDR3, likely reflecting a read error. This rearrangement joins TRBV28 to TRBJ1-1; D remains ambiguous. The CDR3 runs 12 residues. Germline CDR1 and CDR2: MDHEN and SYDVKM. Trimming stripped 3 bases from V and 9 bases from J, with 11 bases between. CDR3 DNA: TGTGCCAGCAGTTTGGAGGACGCTAAAGCTTTCCTT. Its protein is CASSLEDAKAFL.

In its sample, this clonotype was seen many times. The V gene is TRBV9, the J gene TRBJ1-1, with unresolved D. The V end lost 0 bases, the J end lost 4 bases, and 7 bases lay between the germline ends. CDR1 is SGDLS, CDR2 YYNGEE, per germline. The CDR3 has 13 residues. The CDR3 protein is CASSVAPSTEAFF. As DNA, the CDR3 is TGTGCCAGCAGCGTAGCCCCGAGCACTGAAGCTTTCTTT.

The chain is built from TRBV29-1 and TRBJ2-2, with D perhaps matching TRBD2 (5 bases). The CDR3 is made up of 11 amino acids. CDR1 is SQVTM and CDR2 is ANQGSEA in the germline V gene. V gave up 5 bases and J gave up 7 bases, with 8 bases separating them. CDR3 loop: CSVLGVGELFF. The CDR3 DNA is TGCAGCGTTCTCGGGGTCGGGGAGCTGTTTTTT.

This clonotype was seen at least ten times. The CDR3 is CASRTGQGRGTDTQYF. CDR3 nucleotides: TGTGCCAGCAGAACGGGACAGGGGCGAGGCACAGATACGCAGTATTTT. The chain has TRBV2 and TRBJ2-3, with TRBD1 identical over 10 bases. CDR3 length: 16 residues. From germline, CDR1 is SNHLY and CDR2 FYNNEI. J gave up 1 base and V 6 bases, and 7 bases lay outside the gene matches.

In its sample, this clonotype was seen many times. The CDR3: CASSSRDRGMNTEAFF. CDR3 sequence (DNA): TGTGCCAGCTCATCGCGGGACAGGGGAATGAACACTGAAGCTTTCTTT. The chain employs TRBV18 and TRBJ1-1, with TRBD1 identical over 10 bases. The CDR3 contains 16 residues. V lost 5 bases to trimming and J lost 0 bases; unmatched junction nucleotides: 6. CDR1 is KGHSH and CDR2 is LQKENI in the germline V gene.

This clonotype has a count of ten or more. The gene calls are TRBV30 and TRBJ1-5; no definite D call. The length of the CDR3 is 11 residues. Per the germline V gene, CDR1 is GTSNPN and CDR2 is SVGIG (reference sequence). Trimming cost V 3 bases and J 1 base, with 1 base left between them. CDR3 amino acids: CAWSSNQPQHF. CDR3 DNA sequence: TGTGCCTGGAGCAGCAATCAGCCCCAGCATTTT. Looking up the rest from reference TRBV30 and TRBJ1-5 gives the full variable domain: SQTIHQWPATLVQPVGSPLSLECTVEGTSNPNLYWYRQAAGRGLQLLFYSVGIGQISSEVPQNLSASRPQDRQFILSSKKLLLSDSGFYLCAWSSNQPQHFGDGTRLSIL.

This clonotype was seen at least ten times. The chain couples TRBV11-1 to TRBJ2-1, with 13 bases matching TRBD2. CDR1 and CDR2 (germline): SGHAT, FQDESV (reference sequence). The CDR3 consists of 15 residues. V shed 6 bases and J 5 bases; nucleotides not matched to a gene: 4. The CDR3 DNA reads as TGTGCCAGCAGGCCACTAGCGGGAGGGGACAATGAGCAGTTCTTC. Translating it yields CASRPLAGGDNEQFF.